Each of the 5 T cell receptor beta chains below was sequenced from the same sample in a study of metastatic and nonmetastatic thyroid tumors. Using MiXCR, TCRdb re-called clones from the PCR reads. The table lists around 5,000 clones, under 30% of them singletons. Treatment of any kind had been given to no patient before thyroid surgery. The sample comprised adjacent normal tissue. Receptors originate from a female donor with papillary thyroid cancer or a benign thyroid nodule (not recorded which). Some clones in this sample may be carry-over from other donors' samples.

This clone turned up a few times. This sequence joins TRBV20-1 and TRBJ1-4, with D possibly being TRBD1 (6 bases). V was clipped by 6 bases and J by 6 bases, with 20 bases between them. This CDR3 has 15 amino acids. Germline V gene lookup returns CDR1 DFQATT and CDR2 SNEGSKA (reference sequence). CDR3 sequence (DNA): TGCAGTGCCCCGGTGGAGCGGGCAGGGGATGAAAAACTGTTTTTT. It codes for CSAPVERAGDEKLFF.

By sample share, this clone is medium-sized (0.01 to 0.1%). This chain uses TRBV27 with TRBJ2-1, with D maybe TRBD1 (6 bases). The CDR3 has 16 amino acids. V lost 4 bases, J lost 2 bases, and 15 bases lay in between. Looked up from germline, CDR1 is MNHEY and CDR2 is SMNVEV (reference sequence). For the CDR3, the DNA is TGTGCCAGCAGTTCGCTGCGCAGGGGAACCTACAATGAGCAGTTCTTC. It encodes CASSSLRRGTYNEQFF.

This clone is judged large. V is TRBV6-1 and J is TRBJ2-1; D is possibly TRBD2 (6 bases). Trimming stripped 11 bases from V and 9 bases from J, with 17 bases between. Germline CDR1 and CDR2: MNHNS and SASEGT. There are 12 residues in the CDR3. The chain's CDR3 is CAGEVRVGEQFF. The CDR3 DNA follows: TGTGCCGGGGAGGTCCGGGTCGGTGAGCAGTTCTTC.

This clone was detected ten times or more. A much bigger clone sits one base away, suggesting this may be a read error. Other DNA sequences of this sample code for an identical CDR3. This chain links TRBV20-1 with TRBJ2-1; TRBD2 aligns across 8 bases. Per germline, CDR1 DFQATT and CDR2 SNEGSKA (reference sequence). Unmatched junction bases numbered 5, after V lost 6 bases and J lost 4 bases. This CDR3 contains 13 residues. CDR3 DNA sequence: TGCAGTGCAGGGACTAGTGGGTACAATGAGCAGTTCTTC. Translation: CSAGTSGYNEQFF.

This chain joins TRBV6-1 and TRBJ2-1, with D possibly being TRBD2 (6 bases). Per germline, CDR1 MNHNS and CDR2 SASEGT. V lost 6 bases and J 0 bases, leaving 9 bases between the germline ends. CDR3 length equals 14 residues. The CDR3 nucleotides are TGTGCCAGCAGCCGGGGGAGCTCCTACAATGAGCAGTTCTTC. Translating gives CASSRGSSYNEQFF.